In its sample, the clone carrying this T cell receptor (beta chain) was seen a few times. The target antigen is unknown. Via MiXCR, TCRdb re-called the reads, giving one row per CDR3 protein. The sample has approximately 730,000 distinct CDR3 sequences, around 29% seen once. These data originate in a study of T cell repertoires in cytomegalovirus infection. Looking at the study overall: Recently identified HLA-C-restricted and well-studied HLA-B-restricted CMV epitopes were used. Through public TCR beta signatures, both CMV infection and matching HLA type were indicated.

Whole-study findings and limits: The response measured ex vivo was dominated by TCR beta clonotypes (HLA-C-restricted and CMV-specific). CMV carriers with the relevant HLA were identified by cumulative public TCR beta family frequency.

The clonotype originates from a human donor in good health (CMV status not recorded). Some clones in this sample may be carry-over from other donors' samples. Source: cultured CD8+ T cells from PBMCs, taken from culture after CMV antigen stimulation.

In DNA form, the CDR3 reads TGTGCCAGCAGTCGTATCGGGACTAGCGGGGATACGCAGTATTTT. As protein: CASSRIGTSGDTQYF. The chain combines TRBV27 with TRBJ2-3; 12 bases are shared with TRBD2. The CDR3 spans 15 residues. CDR1 and CDR2 from the germline V gene are MNHEY and SMNVEV (reference sequence). V shed 5 bases and J 6 bases; nucleotides not matched to a gene: 6.